The 21 T cell receptor beta chains presented below share a single source sample, sequenced in a study of early T cells in non-severe SARS-CoV-2 infection. TCRdb analysed the 5' RACE reads with MiXCR anew, one entry per CDR3 protein. The table lists tens of thousands of distinct CDR3 sequences, 8.5% to 12% of them singletons. Sequencing was done on a sample of whole blood. The receptors stem from an adult who was a healthcare worker with PCR-confirmed SARS-CoV-2 infection or an uninfected control (not recorded which).

This clonotype was counted only a few times. This rearrangement joins TRBV12-3 or TRBV12-4 to TRBJ2-3, with D perhaps matching TRBD2 (5 bases). The CDR3 is made up of 14 amino acids. V dropped 3 bases and J dropped 0 bases, with 7 bases sitting between them. The CDR3 loop is CASSFRTSTDTQYF. Written as DNA, the CDR3 is TGTGCCAGCAGTTTTCGGACTAGCACAGATACGCAGTATTTT.

This clonotype was picked up many times. The chain has TRBV12-3 or TRBV12-4 and TRBJ2-3, with a weak D call TRBD2 (8 bases). Trimming removed 5 bases from V and 8 bases from J, with 17 bases in between. The CDR3 consists of 14 residues. The CDR3 reads CASSEGQAGGTQYF. For the CDR3, the DNA is TGTGCCAGCAGTGAAGGACAGGCGGGGGGTACGCAGTATTTT.

This clonotype has ten or more counts. This sequence joins TRBV27 and TRBJ1-6; D is perhaps TRBD1 (5 bases). CDR1 and CDR2 (germline): MNHEY, SMNVEV (reference sequence). CDR3 length equals 16 residues. Trimming pared 3 bases from V and 5 bases from J, leaving 14 bases between. The CDR3 DNA reads as TGTGCCAGCAGTTTCGGGGGAGGACCGAATAATTCACCCCTCCACTTT. It codes for CASSFGGGPNNSPLHF.

This clonotype was picked up many times. The chain employs TRBV5-1 and TRBJ2-7; possibly TRBD2 for D (5 bases). The CDR3 runs to 15 residues. The germline V and J ends were trimmed by 7 bases and 2 bases, with 19 bases remaining between them. Germline CDR1 and CDR2: SGHRS and YFSETQ. The CDR3: CASGHARGPPYEQYF. The CDR3 DNA follows: TGCGCCAGCGGTCACGCCCGAGGGCCACCCTACGAGCAGTACTTC.

The CDR3 region is CSVVWGAQGETEAFF. The CDR3 DNA reads as TGCAGCGTTGTTTGGGGGGCGCAAGGTGAGACTGAAGCTTTCTTT. The chain uses TRBV29-1 and TRBJ1-1; tentative D call: TRBD1 (6 bases). The V gene's germline CDR1 is SQVTM and CDR2 ANQGSEA. The CDR3 length is 15 residues. V shed 4 bases and J shed 5 bases, with 20 bases lying between them.

The V and J genes are TRBV2 and TRBJ2-1, with D perhaps matching TRBD1 (6 bases). V lost 10 bases, J lost 7 bases, and 17 bases lay in between. The CDR3 length is 13 residues. Germline V CDR1 and CDR2: SNHLY, FYNNEI. CDR3 nucleotide sequence: TGTGCCACCAGCAGCAGGGGTGGGAATGAGCAGTTCTTC. Residues: CATSSRGGNEQFF.

This clonotype was picked up many times. The CDR3 DNA sequence: TGTGCCAGCAGCTCACGTGGGCTAAGGGATGAGCAGTTCTTC. This sequence encodes CASSSRGLRDEQFF. The V and J genes are TRBV11-2 and TRBJ2-1; D uncertain. Germline V gene data show CDR1 as SGHAT and CDR2 as FQNNGV. V lost 4 bases to trimming and J lost 8 bases, with 15 bases between them. CDR3 length: 14 amino acids.

This clonotype showed up many times. The V and J genes are TRBV6-2 or TRBV6-3 and TRBJ2-1, with TRBD2 identical over 10 bases. The junction had 5 bases not matched to a gene; V was cut back by 2 bases and J by 1 base. Germline values: CDR1 MNHEY, CDR2 SVGEGT. The CDR3 is 17 amino acids. CDR3 DNA sequence: TGTGCCAGCAGTTACATGAAGCGGGGGGGATCCTACAATGAGCAGTTCTTC. Translating it yields CASSYMKRGGSYNEQFF.

This clonotype was detected ten times or more. The gene calls are TRBV7-9 and TRBJ2-3, with 11 bases that match TRBD2. The V segment lost 5 bases and the J segment 2 bases; nucleotides outside the gene matches: 3. The CDR3 spans 15 residues. The V gene's germline CDR1 is SEHNR and CDR2 FQNEAQ (reference sequence). CDR3 sequence (DNA): TGTGCCAGCAGCCAGGGACTAGCGGCCACAGATACGCAGTATTTT. This codes for CASSQGLAATDTQYF.

CDR3 in amino acids: CASSDTVRGTLLTGELFF. The CDR3 coding sequence is TGTGCCAGCAGCGATACCGTTCGGGGGACACTGCTCACCGGGGAGCTGTTTTTT. The rearrangement joins TRBV7-3 to TRBJ2-2; D tentatively fits TRBD1 or TRBD2 (6 bases each). The germline CDR1 and CDR2 sequences are SGHTA and FQGTGA. The CDR3 spans 18 residues. Trimming stripped 5 bases from V and 4 bases from J, with 23 bases between.

The gene calls are TRBV7-2 and TRBJ1-5, with TRBD1 as a possible D gene (5 bases). Germline CDR1 is SGHTA and CDR2 is FQGNSA. Trimming stripped 1 base from V and 6 bases from J, with 7 bases between. CDR3 length: 13 amino acids. CDR3 region: CASSLGGSQPQHF. The CDR3 DNA sequence: TGTGCCAGCAGCTTAGGGGGGAGTCAGCCCCAGCATTTT.

Only a few counts were recorded for this clonotype. J is TRBJ2-7 and V is TRBV19; TRBD1 matches 9 bases. The J segment lost 6 bases and the V segment lost 3 bases, leaving 6 bases of the junction unmatched. CDR3 length: 14 amino acids. CDR1 is LNHDA, CDR2 SQIVND, per germline (reference sequence). CDR3 protein: CASSMGQGLGEQYF. In DNA, the CDR3 is TGTGCCAGTAGTATGGGACAGGGTCTCGGCGAGCAGTACTTC.

In this sample, this clonotype turned up many times. The rearrangement uses TRBV7-2 and TRBJ2-2; D is undetermined. This CDR3 has 15 amino acids. Between the trimmed V and J ends, which lost 5 bases and 2 bases, there was a span of 12 bases. Germline lookup yields CDR1 SGHTA and CDR2 FQGNSA. The CDR3 DNA sequence: TGTGCCAGCAGCCCATCCCGGGTCAACACCGGGGAGCTGTTTTTT. Its protein product is CASSPSRVNTGELFF. The entire variable domain, with the rest obtained from reference TRBV7-2 and TRBJ2-2, is as follows: GAGVSQSPSNKVTEKGKDVELRCDPISGHTALYWYRQSLGQGLEFLIYFQGNSAPDKSGLPSDRFSAERTGGSVSTLTIQRTQQEDSAVYLCASSPSRVNTGELFFGEGSRLTVL.

This clonotype was seen a handful of times. The V gene is TRBV5-1, the J gene TRBJ2-6; D may correspond to TRBD1 or TRBD2 (5 bases each). The CDR3 has 13 residues. Trimming shortened V by 7 bases and J by 0 bases, and 5 bases separated the two germline ends. CDR1 is SGHRS, CDR2 YFSETQ, per germline. The CDR3 region has the DNA TGCGCCAGCGGGGGCTCTGGGGCCAACGTCCTGACTTTC. As protein: CASGGSGANVLTF.

This sequence joins TRBV20-1 and TRBJ2-7; the D call may be TRBD1 or TRBD2 (6 bases each). This CDR3 comprises 15 residues. The germline V gene has CDR1 DFQATT and CDR2 SNEGSKA (reference sequence). V lost 0 bases and J 6 bases, leaving 18 bases between the germline ends. CDR3: CSARDHLGGPVEQYF. The CDR3 nucleotides read TGCAGTGCTAGAGATCACCTTGGGGGGCCGGTCGAGCAGTACTTC.

This clonotype occurred a few times. J is TRBJ2-3 and V is TRBV11-2; D tentatively reads TRBD1 or TRBD2 (5 bases each). Germline lookup yields CDR1 SGHAT and CDR2 FQNNGV. The CDR3 length is 15 residues. Between the trimmed V and J ends, which lost 5 bases and 2 bases, there was a span of 14 bases. The CDR3 DNA sequence: TGTGCCAGCAGCCTGGGGGAACGCTTCACAGATACGCAGTATTTT. Its protein is CASSLGERFTDTQYF.

This clonotype was recorded at least ten times. The gene calls are TRBV28 and TRBJ1-1; tentative D call: TRBD1 (5 bases). V lost 4 bases and J 2 bases, leaving 11 bases between the germline ends. The germline gives CDR1 MDHEN, CDR2 SYDVKM. The CDR3 length is 14 residues. CDR3: CASSWDGSNTEAFF. The CDR3 DNA follows: TGTGCCAGCAGTTGGGACGGCTCTAACACTGAAGCTTTCTTT.

This clonotype was picked up a small number of times. The chain employs TRBV20-1 and TRBJ2-3; D tentatively reads TRBD1 or TRBD2 (6 bases each). The germline gives CDR1 DFQATT, CDR2 SNEGSKA (reference sequence). This CDR3 comprises 13 residues. Trimming removed 7 bases at V and 4 bases at J, with 15 bases between. CDR3 sequence: CSGGRGGADTQYF. CDR3 in DNA: TGCAGTGGGGGCAGGGGAGGTGCAGATACGCAGTATTTT.

This clonotype was detected many times. The V call is TRBV4-1, the J call TRBJ1-2; 7 bases match TRBD1. J gave up 1 base and V 1 base, and 3 bases lay outside the gene matches. CDR1 and CDR2 from the germline V gene are MGHRA and YSYEKL. This CDR3 spans 15 amino acids. The CDR3 loop reads CASSQGQGVNYGYTF. DNA of the CDR3: TGCGCCAGCAGCCAAGGACAGGGAGTTAACTATGGCTACACCTTC.

There are many counts of this clonotype. The chain carries TRBV20-1 and TRBJ1-4, with 11 bases aligning to TRBD1. With V trimmed by 5 bases and J by 3 bases, 8 bases remained unmatched. CDR1 and CDR2 (germline): DFQATT, SNEGSKA (reference sequence). The CDR3 covers 16 residues. CDR3: CSASGTGGSANEKLFF. The CDR3 DNA reads TGCAGTGCTTCCGGGACAGGGGGTTCTGCTAATGAAAAACTGTTTTTT.

This clonotype came up a few times. The chain has TRBV7-2 and TRBJ1-3; D might be TRBD1 (6 bases). The CDR3 loop spans 14 amino acids. Deletions cut 5 bases from V and 1 base from J, with 9 bases between. CDR1 is SGHTA, CDR2 FQGNSA, per germline. Written as DNA, the CDR3 is TGTGCCAGCAGCCCAGGACAGTCTGGAAACACCATATATTTT. Translated, it gives CASSPGQSGNTIYF. The full variable domain, with the rest looked up from reference TRBV7-2 and TRBJ1-3, is GAGVSQSPSNKVTEKGKDVELRCDPISGHTALYWYRQSLGQGLEFLIYFQGNSAPDKSGLPSDRFSAERTGGSVSTLTIQRTQQEDSAVYLCASSPGQSGNTIYFGEGSWLTVV.